The 14 T cell receptor beta chains presented below share a single source sample, sequenced in a study of T cells after yellow fever vaccination. TCRdb re-called the 5' RACE reads through MiXCR, storing one row per CDR3 protein. This repertoire shows about 510,000 distinct CDR3 sequences, around a fifth found once; its top ten account for 16%. The material sequenced was PBMCs, taken more than 20 days after the first yellow fever vaccination. These receptors originate from a man aged 18 to 29 who received the YFV17D yellow fever vaccine.

This clonotype has just a few counts. V is TRBV20-1 and J is TRBJ1-3, with unresolved D. The germline V gene encodes CDR1 DFQATT and CDR2 SNEGSKA (reference sequence). V lost 0 bases and J 8 bases, leaving 23 bases between the germline ends. The CDR3 is 17 residues long. CDR3: CSARDPGSSPRSDTIYF. In DNA, the CDR3 is TGCAGTGCTAGAGATCCGGGATCCTCCCCGCGATCGGACACCATATATTTT.

This clonotype was observed a few times. The V call is TRBV6-5, the J call TRBJ1-2; possible D gene TRBD1, 5 bases. Germline CDR1 MNHEY, CDR2 SVGAGI. Trimming cost V 0 bases and J 4 bases, with 18 bases left between them. The CDR3 sequence is 17 residues long. CDR3 nucleotides: TGTGCCAGCAGTTACTCGAGCGGGACTAAGGGCGTCTATGGCTACACCTTC. It encodes CASSYSSGTKGVYGYTF.

The rearrangement uses TRBV6-2 or TRBV6-3 and TRBJ2-7, with D possibly matching TRBD1 (5 bases). V was pared by 7 bases and J by 0 bases, with 13 bases between. The germline V gene encodes CDR1 MNHEY and CDR2 SVGEGT. The length of the CDR3 is 14 residues. CDR3 sequence: CASTQGQSSYEQYV. In nucleotides, the CDR3 is TGTGCCAGCACCCAGGGTCAGAGCTCCTACGAGCAGTACGTC.

The chain couples TRBV18 to TRBJ2-3; 8 nucleotides align to TRBD1. Germline V gene sequence: CDR1 KGHSH, CDR2 LQKENI. The CDR3 is 17 amino acids. V shed 5 bases and J 6 bases; nucleotides not matched to a gene: 16. The CDR3 bases are TGTGCCAGCTCATCGACAGGGGCCCCCGAGGGCATGGATACGCAGTATTTT. It translates to CASSSTGAPEGMDTQYF. The full variable domain, in which reference TRBV18 and TRBJ2-3 provide the parts outside the CDR3, is NAGVMQNPRHLVRRRGQEARLRCSPMKGHSHVYWYRQLPEEGLKFMVYLQKENIIDESGMPKERFSAEFPKEGPSILRIQQVVRGDSAAYFCASSSTGAPEGMDTQYFGPGTRLTVL.

V usage is TRBV6-2 or TRBV6-3 and J usage is TRBJ2-5; no definite D call. CDR3 length: 13 amino acids. Trimming pared 7 bases from V and 2 bases from J, leaving 11 bases between. Germline lookup yields CDR1 MNHEY and CDR2 SVGEGT. CDR3 loop: CASNEDWQETQYF. CDR3 in DNA: TGTGCCAGCAACGAGGATTGGCAAGAGACCCAGTACTTC.

The rearrangement joins TRBV29-1 to TRBJ1-2; no definite D call. Trimming took 4 bases from V and 2 from J, leaving 8 bases between them. Germline V gene data show CDR1 as SQVTM and CDR2 as ANQGSEA. The CDR3 is 12 amino acids. The CDR3: CSVVKGNYGYTF. The CDR3, as DNA: TGCAGCGTTGTTAAGGGAAACTATGGCTACACCTTC.

The table lists this clonotype with a few counts. CDR3 protein: CASSYGDSHSGANVLTF. The DNA of the CDR3 is TGTGCCAGCAGTTACGGGGACAGTCACTCTGGGGCCAACGTCCTGACTTTC. The rearrangement uses TRBV6-2 or TRBV6-3 and TRBJ2-6; 7 bases are a match to TRBD1. This CDR3 comprises 17 residues. Trimming took 2 bases from V and 0 from J; bases not matched to a gene: 4. Per germline, CDR1 MNHEY and CDR2 SVGEGT.

This clonotype has a handful of counts. This chain connects TRBV10-3 to TRBJ2-3; D may be TRBD2 (7 bases). The CDR3 spans 16 residues. V lost 1 base, J lost 2 bases, and 13 bases lay in between. CDR1 ENHRY and CDR2 SYGVKD come from the germline V gene. CDR3 loop: CAISEFSGDTTDTQYF. CDR3 DNA: TGTGCCATCAGTGAGTTCAGCGGGGACACCACAGATACGCAGTATTTT.

This clonotype showed up just a few times. The chain couples TRBV12-3 or TRBV12-4 to TRBJ1-2; 8 bases are shared with TRBD1. The V gene end was trimmed by 6 bases and the J gene end by 7 bases; junction bases not matched to a gene: 1. This CDR3 has 11 amino acids. CDR3 nucleotides: TGTGCCAGCAGCGACAGGGGTGGCTACACCTTC. Residues: CASSDRGGYTF.

The chain is built from TRBV7-6 and TRBJ2-2, with a possible D match to TRBD2 (6 bases). The CDR3 contains 15 residues. Germline lookup yields CDR1 SGHVS and CDR2 FNYEAQ. V shed 1 base and J shed 5 bases, with 11 bases lying between them. DNA for the CDR3: TGTGCCAGCAGCTTAGGGACTACGGATACCGGGGAGCTGTTTTTT. Its protein is CASSLGTTDTGELFF.

The chain carries TRBV6-2 or TRBV6-3 and TRBJ2-5; D possibly uses TRBD1 or TRBD2 (5 bases each). CDR1 and CDR2 from the germline V gene are MNHEY and SVGEGT. The ends were cut back, 6 bases at V and 5 bases at J, with 16 bases in the middle. There are 14 residues in the CDR3. CDR3 residues: CASRKGGGLETQYF. CDR3 in DNA: TGTGCCAGCAGAAAGGGTGGGGGTCTTGAGACCCAGTACTTC.

The chain carries TRBV10-3 and TRBJ2-6, with D perhaps TRBD2 (5 bases). CDR1 is ENHRY and CDR2 is SYGVKD in the germline V gene. The CDR3 contains 20 residues. Between the trimmed V and J ends, which lost 1 base and 2 bases, there was a span of 21 bases. The CDR3 sequence: CAISEFQFIEGNAGANVLTF. DNA for the CDR3: TGTGCCATCAGTGAGTTCCAATTTATTGAGGGCAACGCTGGGGCCAACGTCCTGACTTTC.

V usage is TRBV5-1 and J usage is TRBJ2-6, with D perhaps TRBD1 (5 bases). The CDR3 contains 17 residues. V lost 0 bases to trimming and J lost 2 bases, with 12 bases between them. The germline V gene has CDR1 SGHRS and CDR2 YFSETQ. CDR3 in DNA: TGCGCCAGCAGCTTGGCTCCGCAGGGCCCTGGGGCCAACGTCCTGACTTTC. Encoded protein: CASSLAPQGPGANVLTF.

The CDR3 nucleotides are TGTGCCAGCAGCCCTAGCGTCAAAAACATTCAGTACTTC. Amino acid sequence: CASSPSVKNIQYF. The J gene is TRBJ2-4, the V gene TRBV7-2, with a tentative D call TRBD2 (6 bases). The CDR3 loop spans 13 amino acids. The V and J ends lost 5 bases and 3 bases respectively, with 8 bases between them. Looked up from germline, CDR1 is SGHTA and CDR2 is FQGNSA.